The 21 T cell receptor beta chains reported below all come from one sample, sequenced in a study of response to subunit inactivated influenza vaccine (dated by TCRdb to between 2017 and 2018). The library relied on RT-PCR. Data came from an Illumina HiSeq 2500. Starting from the raw public reads, TCRdb applied fastp trimming at Q25, assembled clones with MiXCR and retained in-frame beta chains. Each CDR3 protein appears once, grouped with its most common genes and DNA. The sample data list roughly 760,000 distinct CDR3 sequences, and roughly 20% of these were observed just once. The leading ten clones occupy roughly 10% of the sample. The source material was PBMCs from blood, sampled approximately 5 days after vaccination. These receptors originate from a man in his fifties or sixties who received an inactivated influenza vaccine. Donor details come from another sample of the same person, matched by shared clones.

In its sample, this clonotype was seen a few times. This chain joins TRBV10-3 and TRBJ1-2, with TRBD1 matching 9 bases. V lost 6 bases to trimming and J lost 4 bases; unmatched junction nucleotides: 6. CDR1 is ENHRY, CDR2 SYGVKD, per germline. CDR3 length: 14 residues. The CDR3 region is CAISGTGNVYGYTF. CDR3 coding DNA: TGTGCCATCAGCGGGACAGGGAATGTCTATGGCTACACCTTC.

The chain links TRBV11-2 to TRBJ2-3; the D gene is possibly TRBD1 (5 bases). V was pared by 2 bases and J by 11 bases, with 29 bases between. This CDR3 region has 18 residues. The germline gives CDR1 SGHAT, CDR2 FQNNGV. The CDR3, as DNA: TGTGCCAGCAGCTTATGGGGTGGGCAGGGTAACATCCCAGGCGGGCAGTATTTT. Encoded protein: CASSLWGGQGNIPGGQYF. Using reference TRBV11-2 and TRBJ2-3 for the parts outside the CDR3, the full variable domain is EAGVAQSPRYKIIEKRQSVAFWCNPISGHATLYWYQQILGQGPKLLIQFQNNGVVDDSQLPKDRFSAERLKGVDSTLKIQPAKLEDSAVYLCASSLWGGQGNIPGGQYFGPGTRLTVL.

This clonotype was counted a few times. This chain connects TRBV20-1 to TRBJ2-1; TRBD2 matches at 7 bases. Germline lookup yields CDR1 DFQATT and CDR2 SNEGSKA (reference sequence). This CDR3 contains 14 residues. The CDR3: CSHRGTSEHNEQFF. The DNA of the CDR3 is TGCAGCCACAGAGGTACTAGCGAGCACAATGAGCAGTTCTTC.

This clonotype was detected only a few times. V usage is TRBV21-1 and J usage is TRBJ2-7; the table's D gene call, TRBD2, was not cross checked with the DNA. TRBV21-1 is annotated as a pseudogene. This CDR3 comprises 21 residues. CDR3 sequence reads: CASSKDGLSGKREPLSYEQYF. The CDR3 bases are TGTGCCAGCAGCAAAGACGGCCTTTCCGGAAAGCGGGAGCCCCTTTCCTACGAGCAGTACTTC.

The chain uses TRBV7-9 and TRBJ1-1, with a weak D call TRBD1 (6 bases). The germline CDR1 and CDR2 sequences are SEHNR and FQNEAQ (reference sequence). The CDR3 is 14 residues long. Trimming stripped 4 bases from V and 0 bases from J, with 9 bases between. Here the CDR3 DNA reads TGTGCCAGCAGCTCGGACAGCATGAACACTGAAGCTTTCTTT. Protein: CASSSDSMNTEAFF. The variable domain in full, with the rest retrieved from reference TRBV7-9 and TRBJ1-1, is DTGVSQNPRHKITKRGQNVTFRCDPISEHNRLYWYRQTLGQGPEFLTYFQNEAQLEKSRLLSDRFSAERPKGSFSTLEIQRTEQGDSAMYLCASSSDSMNTEAFFGQGTRLTVV.

This clonotype was found a few times. The chain is built from TRBV20-1 and TRBJ2-1; weak D call: TRBD1 (5 bases). Germline CDR1 DFQATT, CDR2 SNEGSKA (reference sequence). The V end was cut by 6 bases, the J end by 0 bases, with 12 bases between. The CDR3 consists of 14 residues. The DNA for the CDR3 is TGCAGTGCCCTAGGGGCCAGCTCCTACAATGAGCAGTTCTTC. Amino acids: CSALGASSYNEQFF.

This chain joins TRBV5-1 and TRBJ1-4, with D possibly TRBD1 on 5 matching bases. The CDR3 runs 15 residues. Trimming cost V 0 bases and J 5 bases, with 11 bases left between them. In germline, CDR1 is SGHRS, CDR2 YFSETQ. CDR3 DNA: TGCGCCAGCAGCTTGGGGGGGACGGAGAATGAAAAACTGTTTTTT. As protein: CASSLGGTENEKLFF. Full variable domain (outside the CDR3, taken from reference TRBV5-1 and TRBJ1-4): KAGVTQTPRYLIKTRGQQVTLSCSPISGHRSVSWYQQTPGQGLQFLFEYFSETQRNKGNFPGRFSGRQFSNSRSEMNVSTLELGDSALYLCASSLGGTENEKLFFGSGTQLSVL.

V is TRBV5-1 and J is TRBJ2-1; D not resolved. This CDR3 spans 17 amino acids. Germline V CDR1 and CDR2: SGHRS, YFSETQ. The V and J ends lost 0 bases and 0 bases respectively, with 13 bases between them. This chain's CDR3 is CASSLGGTVSSYNEQFF. The CDR3, as DNA: TGCGCCAGCAGCTTGGGAGGTACAGTGTCCTCCTACAATGAGCAGTTCTTC.

The chain carries TRBV12-3 or TRBV12-4 and TRBJ1-5; D unresolved. Trimming stripped 2 bases from V and 3 bases from J, with 11 bases between. The CDR3 covers 15 residues. The CDR3 DNA reads as TGTGCCAGCAGTTTACGTCCCCAACCCAATCAGCCCCAGCATTTT. It yields the protein CASSLRPQPNQPQHF.

This sequence joins TRBV19 and TRBJ1-1; D gene uncertain. This CDR3 is built from 15 residues. CDR1 LNHDA and CDR2 SQIVND come from the germline V gene (reference sequence). Trimming shortened V by 3 bases and J by 6 bases, and 17 bases separated the two germline ends. CDR3 in DNA: TGTGCCAGTAGTATGGGAAGGATAGGAATCGCTGAAGCTTTCTTT. This translates into CASSMGRIGIAEAFF.

This clonotype was counted only a few times. A junction boundary mismatches the germline segment, possibly from a read error. The CDR3 coding sequence is TGCGCCAGCAGCGAAGAGGGGAGGGACGGTAGGGCCTACGAGCAGTACTTC. Protein product: CASSEEGRDGRAYEQYF. The chain recombines TRBV4-3 with TRBJ2-7; 7 nucleotides agree with TRBD2. Per germline, CDR1 LGHNA and CDR2 YSLEER. There are 17 residues in the CDR3.

The genes are TRBV12-3 or TRBV12-4 and TRBJ2-3, with D possibly TRBD2 on 7 matching bases. The V end was cut by 3 bases, the J end by 4 bases, with 11 bases between. This CDR3 contains 14 residues. Written as DNA, the CDR3 is TGTGCCAGCAGTTTTGGGGGGGCGTCAGATACGCAGTATTTT. Its protein is CASSFGGASDTQYF.

This chain links TRBV20-1 with TRBJ2-7, with D perhaps TRBD2 (5 bases). V gave up 3 bases and J gave up 5 bases, with 14 bases separating them. Germline CDR1 reads DFQATT; CDR2 reads SNEGSKA (reference sequence). The CDR3 length is 13 residues. For the CDR3, the DNA is TGCAGTGCTAGTCGATCCGCGGGCGACGAGCAGTACTTC. Amino acids: CSASRSAGDEQYF.

This chain joins TRBV5-1 and TRBJ2-3; 13 bases align to TRBD2. This CDR3 is built from 17 residues. The germline V gene encodes CDR1 SGHRS and CDR2 YFSETQ. The V segment lost 4 bases and the J segment 3 bases; nucleotides outside the gene matches: 8. The CDR3 loop is CASSLQTSGGPTDTQYF. In DNA form, the CDR3 reads TGCGCCAGCAGCCTTCAGACTAGCGGGGGGCCGACAGATACGCAGTATTTT.

The chain recombines TRBV6-5 with TRBJ2-2; 7 bases agree with TRBD1. Germline loops: CDR1 MNHEY, CDR2 SVGAGI. CDR3 length: 16 residues. With V trimmed by 2 bases and J by 2 bases, 5 bases remained unmatched. The CDR3 DNA reads as TGTGCCAGCAGTTACCCGCGACAGGGCAACACCGGGGAGCTGTTTTTT. It encodes CASSYPRQGNTGELFF.

This clonotype was seen at least ten times. The chain is built from TRBV6-5 and TRBJ2-7, with unresolved D. V was shortened by 2 bases and J by 0 bases, with 8 bases between the two germline ends. Germline lookup yields CDR1 MNHEY and CDR2 SVGAGI. This CDR3 spans 14 amino acids. The CDR3 nucleotides read TGTGCCAGCAGTTACCGCACCTCCTCCTACGAGCAGTACTTC. Encoded protein: CASSYRTSSYEQYF.

A few counts support this clonotype. The chain carries TRBV2 and TRBJ1-5; no definite D call. The CDR3 has 14 residues. Trimming took off 3 bases at V and 6 bases at J, with 12 bases between the two ends. Germline CDR1 SNHLY, CDR2 FYNNEI. This CDR3 reads CASSEGSGTQPQHF. CDR3 nucleotide sequence: TGTGCCAGCAGTGAGGGTAGTGGTACTCAGCCCCAGCATTTT.

This clonotype was counted only a few times. The chain is built from TRBV6-2 or TRBV6-3 and TRBJ2-7; no firm D call. The CDR3 is 13 residues long. Trimming removed 0 bases at V and 7 bases at J, with 10 bases between. Germline-derived CDR1 and CDR2 are MNHEY and SVGEGT. In DNA, the CDR3 is TGTGCCAGCAGTTACTCCGCCGTTCGGGAGCAGTACTTC. Its translation is CASSYSAVREQYF.

This clonotype was observed a few times. This chain connects TRBV28 to TRBJ2-1, with 7 bases that match TRBD2. Germline V lookup: CDR1 MDHEN, CDR2 SYDVKM. The CDR3 covers 12 residues. V lost 6 bases and J lost 7; bases outside the gene matches: 3. The CDR3 region is CASRQGGNEQFF. The CDR3, as DNA: TGTGCCAGCAGGCAGGGAGGGAATGAGCAGTTCTTC.

This clonotype was seen a handful of times. The chain recombines TRBV12-3 or TRBV12-4 with TRBJ2-7, with D perhaps TRBD2 (6 bases). Trimming left V 3 bases short and J 0 bases short, with 12 bases between. The CDR3 length is 15 residues. The CDR3 here is CASSFGMGGSYEQYF. The CDR3 nucleotides read TGTGCCAGCAGTTTCGGTATGGGGGGCTCCTACGAGCAGTACTTC.

The genes are TRBV2 and TRBJ1-5; TRBD1 agrees at 11 bases. The V and J ends lost 4 bases and 1 base, in that order; junction bases with no gene match: 3. The germline V gene encodes CDR1 SNHLY and CDR2 FYNNEI. The CDR3 is 16 amino acids. CDR3 DNA: TGTGCCAGCAGTGGGACAGGGGGCAGGAGCAATCAGCCCCAGCATTTT. Residues: CASSGTGGRSNQPQHF.